This T cell receptor beta chain was captured in a study of shared clonotypes between healthy human individuals. Notes on the study in general: All-four-donor shared clonotypes had higher generation probabilities than non-shared clonotypes did.

The germline CDR1 and CDR2 sequences are SGHRS and YFSETQ. V lost 5 bases and J lost 4, with 22 bases in between. The CDR3 sequence is 16 residues long. Details on this clone: Antigen unknown.

Researchers ran the assay at a deep level. Sequencing used immunoSEQ multiplex PCR; TCRdb keeps in-frame clones, though not all of them. The sample lists some 2 million clones, around 96% occurring once. CD8 cells classed as naive were CD45RO-negative and positively selected for CCR7, excluding terminally differentiated effector memory CD45RA+ cells. The sequencing sample was made of naive CD8+ T cells sorted from blood. The V call is TRBV5-1, the J call TRBJ2-7; tentative D call: TRBD1 (7 bases). The clonotype comes from a man younger than 35 in good health. Here the CDR3 reads CASRPDRDSGLYEQYF. In DNA form, the CDR3 reads TGCGCCAGCAGACCCGACCGGGACAGCGGGTTGTACGAGCAGTACTTC.